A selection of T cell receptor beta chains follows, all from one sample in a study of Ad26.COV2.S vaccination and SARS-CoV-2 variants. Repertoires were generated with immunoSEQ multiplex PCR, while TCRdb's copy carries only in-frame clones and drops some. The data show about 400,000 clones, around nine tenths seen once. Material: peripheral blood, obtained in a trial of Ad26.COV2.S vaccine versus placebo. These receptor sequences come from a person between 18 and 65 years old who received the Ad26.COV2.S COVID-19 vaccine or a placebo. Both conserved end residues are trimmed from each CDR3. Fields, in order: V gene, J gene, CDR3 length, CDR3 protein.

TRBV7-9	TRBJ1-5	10	ASSYSNQPQH
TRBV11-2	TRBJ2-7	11	ASSLAGFYEQY
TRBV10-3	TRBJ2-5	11	AIRDSNRETQY
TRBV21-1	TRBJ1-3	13	ASSKGRGCGNTIY
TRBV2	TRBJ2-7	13	ASSESLAAGYEQY
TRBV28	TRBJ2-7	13	ASTIGGINSYEQY
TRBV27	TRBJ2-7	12	ASGFTGGPYEQY
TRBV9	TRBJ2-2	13	ASSVGDSSTGELF
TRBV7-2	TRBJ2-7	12	ASSSRTGTYEQY
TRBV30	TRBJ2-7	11	AWSGTVFYEQY
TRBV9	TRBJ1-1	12	ASSVGVPNTEAF
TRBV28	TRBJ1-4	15	ASSFASLPTTNEKLF
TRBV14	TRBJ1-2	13	ASSQDMDPNYGYT
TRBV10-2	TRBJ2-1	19	ASSEFGKIGSSGGYYNEQF
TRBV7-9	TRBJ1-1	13	ASSLTGTENTEAF
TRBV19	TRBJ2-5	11	ASKLRGGETQY
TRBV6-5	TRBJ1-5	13	ASKSPFSSNQPQH
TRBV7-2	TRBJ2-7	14	ASSLGGTVSSYEQY
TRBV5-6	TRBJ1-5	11	ASRSRGNQPQH
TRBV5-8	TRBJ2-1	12	ASSLPGLYNEQF
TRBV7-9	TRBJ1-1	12	ASSTLEGGREAF
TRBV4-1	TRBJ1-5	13	ASSQGTGFHQPQH
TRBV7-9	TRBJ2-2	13	ASSPRDRVSGELF